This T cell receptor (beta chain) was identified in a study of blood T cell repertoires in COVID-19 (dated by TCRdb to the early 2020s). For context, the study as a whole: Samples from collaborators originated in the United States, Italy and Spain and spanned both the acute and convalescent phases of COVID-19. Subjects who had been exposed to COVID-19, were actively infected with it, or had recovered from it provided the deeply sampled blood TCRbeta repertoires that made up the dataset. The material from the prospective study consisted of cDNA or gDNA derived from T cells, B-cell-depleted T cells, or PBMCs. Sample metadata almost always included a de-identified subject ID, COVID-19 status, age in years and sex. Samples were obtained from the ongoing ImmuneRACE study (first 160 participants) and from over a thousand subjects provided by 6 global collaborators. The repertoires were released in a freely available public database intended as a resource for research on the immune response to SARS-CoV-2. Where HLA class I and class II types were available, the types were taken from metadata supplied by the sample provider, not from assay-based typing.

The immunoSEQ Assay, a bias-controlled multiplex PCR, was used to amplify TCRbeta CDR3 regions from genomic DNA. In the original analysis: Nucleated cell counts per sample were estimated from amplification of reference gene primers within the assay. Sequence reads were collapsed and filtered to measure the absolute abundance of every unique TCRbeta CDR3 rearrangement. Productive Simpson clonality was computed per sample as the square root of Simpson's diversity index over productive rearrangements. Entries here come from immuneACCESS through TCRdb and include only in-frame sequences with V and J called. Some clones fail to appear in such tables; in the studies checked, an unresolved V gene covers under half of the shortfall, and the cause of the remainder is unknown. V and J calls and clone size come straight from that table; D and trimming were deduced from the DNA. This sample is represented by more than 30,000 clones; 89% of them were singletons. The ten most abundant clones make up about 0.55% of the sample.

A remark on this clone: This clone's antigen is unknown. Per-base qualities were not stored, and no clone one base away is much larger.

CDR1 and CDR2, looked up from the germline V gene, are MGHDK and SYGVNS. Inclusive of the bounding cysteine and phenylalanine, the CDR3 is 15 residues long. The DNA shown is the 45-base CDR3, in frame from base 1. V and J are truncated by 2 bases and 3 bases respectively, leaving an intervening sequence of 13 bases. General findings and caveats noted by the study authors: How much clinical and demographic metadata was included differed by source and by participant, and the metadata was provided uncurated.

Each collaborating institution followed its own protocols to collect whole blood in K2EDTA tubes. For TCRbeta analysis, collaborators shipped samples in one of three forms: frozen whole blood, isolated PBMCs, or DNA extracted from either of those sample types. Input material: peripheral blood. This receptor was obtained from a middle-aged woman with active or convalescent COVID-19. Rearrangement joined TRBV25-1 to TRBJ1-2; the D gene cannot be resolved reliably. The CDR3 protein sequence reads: CASSEGGKQHYGYTF. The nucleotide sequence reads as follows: TGTGCCAGCAGTGAAGGTGGAAAACAGCACTATGGCTACACCTTC.